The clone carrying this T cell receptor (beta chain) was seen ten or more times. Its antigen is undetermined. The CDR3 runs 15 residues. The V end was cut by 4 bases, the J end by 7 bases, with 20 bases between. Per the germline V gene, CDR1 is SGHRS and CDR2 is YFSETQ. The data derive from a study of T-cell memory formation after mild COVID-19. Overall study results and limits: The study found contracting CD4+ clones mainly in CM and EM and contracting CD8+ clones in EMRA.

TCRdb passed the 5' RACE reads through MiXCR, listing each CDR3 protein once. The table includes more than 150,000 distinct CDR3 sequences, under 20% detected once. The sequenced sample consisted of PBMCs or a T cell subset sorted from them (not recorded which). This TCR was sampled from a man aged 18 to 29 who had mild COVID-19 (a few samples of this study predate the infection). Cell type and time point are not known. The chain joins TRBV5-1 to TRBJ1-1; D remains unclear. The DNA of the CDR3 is TGCGCCAGCAGCCCCGCAATGGGCGTTCCGGATGAAGCTTTCTTT. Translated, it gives CASSPAMGVPDEAFF.